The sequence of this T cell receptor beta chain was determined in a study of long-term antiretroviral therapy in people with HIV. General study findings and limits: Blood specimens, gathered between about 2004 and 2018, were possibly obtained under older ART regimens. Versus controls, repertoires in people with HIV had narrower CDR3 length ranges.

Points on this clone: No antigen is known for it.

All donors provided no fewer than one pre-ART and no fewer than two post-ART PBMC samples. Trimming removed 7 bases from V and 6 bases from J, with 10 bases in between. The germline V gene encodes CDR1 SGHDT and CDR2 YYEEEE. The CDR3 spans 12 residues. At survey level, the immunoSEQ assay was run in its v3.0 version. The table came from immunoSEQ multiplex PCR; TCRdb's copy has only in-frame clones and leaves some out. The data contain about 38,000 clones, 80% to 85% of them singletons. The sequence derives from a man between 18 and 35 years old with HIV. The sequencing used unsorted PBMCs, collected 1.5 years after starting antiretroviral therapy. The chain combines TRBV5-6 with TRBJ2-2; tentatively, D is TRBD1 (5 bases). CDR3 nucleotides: TGTGCCAGCTCTCAGGGTGCCGGGGAGCTGTTTTTT. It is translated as CASSQGAGELFF. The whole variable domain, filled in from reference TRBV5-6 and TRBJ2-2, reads DAGVTQSPTHLIKTRGQQVTLRCSPKSGHDTVSWYQQALGQGPQFIFQYYEEEERQRGNFPDRFSGHQFPNYSSELNVNALLLGDSALYLCASSQGAGELFFGEGSRLTVL.